This entry describes one TCR beta chain. What it binds is not known. These data are taken from a study of untreated major depressive disorder. Regarding the study as a whole: Compared with controls, depressed patients showed more TRBV05-01 (Vbeta 5.1) usage in CD4+ T cells.

This CDR3 comprises 16 residues. Trimming pared 4 bases from V and 7 bases from J, leaving 19 bases between. Germline lookup yields CDR1 LNHDA and CDR2 SQIVND (reference sequence). The assay was immunoSEQ multiplex PCR, and TCRdb's table has in-frame clones only and misses some. The sample lists about 25,000 clones, about 90% occurring once. Every participant had European ancestry. Patients had DSM-IV major depressive disorder with a Hamilton Depression score of at least 18. Depression in patients ranged from moderate to severe. CD4+ T cells were isolated from thawed PBMCs by magnetic negative selection.

The sequence was obtained from a woman between 25 and 40 years old with major depressive disorder. The chain links TRBV19 to TRBJ2-2; possibly TRBD1 or TRBD2 for D (5 bases each). Sequenced input: CD4+ T cells from PBMCs. CDR3 coding DNA: TGTGCCAGTAGTAGGAGAGGTAGAGGGGCAGGCGGGGAGCTGTTTTTT. Translated, it gives CASSRRGRGAGGELFF.